Reported below is one T cell receptor beta chain. This specimen belongs to a study of OX40 agonist ivuxolimab in advanced cancers. The CDR3 covers 15 residues. Trimming cost V 5 bases and J 3 bases, with 13 bases left between them. The germline gives CDR1 SGHTA, CDR2 FQGNSA. Produced via immunoSEQ multiplex PCR; TCRdb's table is partial and in-frame only. The sample lists about 82,000 clones, about 85% occurring once. Material: CD4+ or CD8+ T cells sorted from blood, obtained in a trial of the OX40 agonist ivuxolimab. The receptor was derived from an adult with an advanced solid tumor such as melanoma, head and neck, liver or kidney cancer. The chain has TRBV7-2 and TRBJ1-4; weak D call: TRBD1 (6 bases). CDR3 loop: CASSARGDPNEKLFF. In nucleotides, the CDR3 is TGTGCCAGCAGCGCGAGGGGGGACCCTAATGAAAAACTGTTTTTT.